The 26 T cell receptor beta chains below all came from one sample that was sequenced in a study of blood T cell repertoires in COVID-19 (dated by TCRdb to about 2020). Receptor libraries were prepared by the immunoSEQ multiplex PCR assay. Sourced from immuneACCESS, this table was stored by TCRdb with only in-frame sequences that have V and J called. A share of the clones is absent; for the studies checked, an unresolved V gene accounts for under half, and the remainder has no known explanation. For this sample the table gives tens of thousands of clones, of which 75% to 90% were detected only once. Jointly, the top ten make up 2% of the sample. The sequenced material came from peripheral blood. All receptors derive from a man between 25 and 39 years old with acute or convalescent COVID-19.

The V gene is TRBV7-9, the J gene TRBJ1-4; the D is unclear. Trimming cost V 1 base and J 6 bases, with 9 bases left between them. Germline assignment: CDR1 SEHNR and CDR2 FQNEAQ (reference sequence). The CDR3 has 14 amino acids. The CDR3 bases are TGTGCCAGCAGCTTAGGGCAGTACCATGAAAAACTGTTTTTT. This sequence encodes CASSLGQYHEKLFF.

The rearrangement links TRBV6-2 or TRBV6-3 to TRBJ1-1; TRBD1 is a possible D gene (5 bases). Germline-derived CDR1 and CDR2 are MNHEY and SVGEGT. The CDR3 contains 11 residues. V was trimmed by 1 base and J by 11 bases, leaving 8 bases between them. CDR3 region: CASSYFGGAFF. The CDR3 nucleotides read TGTGCCAGCAGTTACTTCGGGGGGGCTTTCTTT.

The V call is TRBV2, the J call TRBJ1-4, with D hard to call. V was trimmed by 3 bases and J by 8 bases, leaving 13 bases between them. Germline V gene data show CDR1 as SNHLY and CDR2 as FYNNEI. The CDR3 contains 14 residues. This CDR3 reads CASSEWRRNEKLFF. The CDR3, as DNA: TGTGCCAGCAGTGAGTGGAGAAGGAACGAAAAACTGTTTTTT.

The chain recombines TRBV7-9 with TRBJ1-1; D might be TRBD1 (5 bases). Germline-derived CDR1 and CDR2 are SEHNR and FQNEAQ (reference sequence). The CDR3 totals 13 residues. Trimming removed 4 bases at V and 7 bases at J, with 13 bases between. The CDR3 DNA reads TGTGCCAGCAGCTCCGTCGTAGGGGATGAAGCTTTCTTT. This codes for CASSSVVGDEAFF.

The chain has TRBV15 and TRBJ1-2; no definite D call. CDR1 and CDR2 from the germline V gene are LNHNV and YYDKDF (reference sequence). V was clipped by 0 bases and J by 2 bases, with 10 bases between them. The CDR3 sequence is 15 residues long. The CDR3 protein is CATSREYAANYGYTF. As DNA, the CDR3 is TGTGCCACCAGCAGAGAATACGCGGCAAACTATGGCTACACCTTC.

The count of this clone is one. The rearrangement links TRBV29-1 to TRBJ1-2; unclear D gene. The germline CDR1 and CDR2 sequences are SQVTM and ANQGSEA. V lost 8 bases and J 0 bases, leaving 10 bases between the germline ends. The CDR3 is 12 residues long. CDR3 region: CSTQAPNYGYTF. CDR3 in DNA: TGCAGCACCCAGGCTCCTAACTATGGCTACACCTTC.

The chain has TRBV27 and TRBJ1-5; weak D call: TRBD1 (5 bases). V lost 2 bases and J lost 5, with 7 bases in between. The CDR3 runs to 13 residues. The V gene's germline CDR1 is MNHEY and CDR2 SMNVEV (reference sequence). CDR3 coding DNA: TGTGCCAGCAGTTTAAGGGGTGATCAGCCCCAGCATTTT. Translated: CASSLRGDQPQHF.

The rearrangement joins TRBV11-3 to TRBJ2-3; 11 nucleotides match TRBD1. Germline assignment: CDR1 SGHNT and CDR2 YENEEA. The CDR3 totals 15 residues. V shed 5 bases, J shed 4 bases, and the junction held 5 bases outside the gene matches. The CDR3 loop is CASSTRTGGSDTQYF. The CDR3 DNA reads as TGTGCCAGCAGCACCCGGACAGGGGGCTCAGATACGCAGTATTTT.

In this sample, this clone turned up once. CDR3 DNA: TGTGCCAGCAAGGGGTTGGGAGGGCCCGACGAGCAGTACTTC. It translates to CASKGLGGPDEQYF. This chain links TRBV2 with TRBJ2-7; 7 nucleotides match TRBD2. There are 14 residues in the CDR3. V shed 7 bases and J 5 bases; nucleotides not matched to a gene: 11. Germline assignment: CDR1 SNHLY and CDR2 FYNNEI.

This sequence joins TRBV27 and TRBJ2-7; 7 bases match TRBD1. The length of the CDR3 is 14 residues. Germline trimming cut 4 bases from V and 5 bases from J; bases unmatched to any gene: 8. Germline values: CDR1 MNHEY, CDR2 SMNVEV (reference sequence). CDR3 nucleotide sequence: TGTGCCAGCAGTTCAAGGGACAGTTTCGACGAGCAGTACTTC. This sequence encodes CASSSRDSFDEQYF.

The chain joins TRBV18 to TRBJ2-1; the match to TRBD2 covers 7 bases. Trimming removed 3 bases from V and 4 bases from J; junction bases left unmatched: 3. This CDR3 has 14 residues. Germline V gives CDR1 KGHSH, CDR2 LQKENI. CDR3 bases: TGTGCCAGCTCACCCCCTAGCGGATACAATGAGCAGTTCTTC. Translation: CASSPPSGYNEQFF.

This clone was seen only once. This chain connects TRBV5-1 to TRBJ2-1; TRBD2 agrees at 8 bases. The CDR3 runs 12 residues. Germline lookup yields CDR1 SGHRS and CDR2 YFSETQ. The V gene end was trimmed by 5 bases and the J gene end by 9 bases; junction bases not matched to a gene: 4. The CDR3 DNA is TGCGCCAGCAGTTTTAGCGGGACTGAGCAGTTCTTC. Protein product: CASSFSGTEQFF.

V is TRBV28 and J is TRBJ2-6, with a tentative D call TRBD2 (5 bases). The CDR3 spans 16 residues. Per germline, CDR1 MDHEN and CDR2 SYDVKM. The germline V and J ends were trimmed by 5 bases and 0 bases, with 11 bases remaining between them. The CDR3 bases are TGTGCCAGCAGTCCGCGGGCCCTCTCTGGGGCCAACGTCCTGACTTTC. Amino acids: CASSPRALSGANVLTF.

This clone was counted only a few times. The V gene is TRBV7-9, the J gene TRBJ1-3, with 7 positions matching TRBD1. The V gene end was trimmed by 8 bases and the J gene end by 0 bases; junction bases not matched to a gene: 10. The length of the CDR3 is 16 residues. The germline CDR1 and CDR2 sequences are SEHNR and FQNEAQ (reference sequence). CDR3 amino acids: CASGVGGQPSGNTIYF. The DNA for the CDR3 is TGTGCCAGCGGTGTGGGGGGACAGCCCTCTGGAAACACCATATATTTT.

The chain carries TRBV7-8 and TRBJ2-3, with TRBD2 matching over 9 bases. J gave up 5 bases and V 1 base, and 1 base lay outside the gene matches. The germline CDR1 and CDR2 sequences are SGHVS and FQNEAQ. The CDR3 runs 14 residues. The CDR3 sequence is CASSLELAGDTQYF. The DNA of the CDR3 is TGTGCCAGCAGCTTAGAACTAGCGGGAGATACGCAGTATTTT.

The chain recombines TRBV30 with TRBJ2-3; perhaps TRBD2 as D (5 bases). The CDR3 contains 11 residues. The V end was cut by 3 bases, the J end by 4 bases, with 5 bases between. Germline lookup yields CDR1 GTSNPN and CDR2 SVGIG (reference sequence). The CDR3 DNA follows: TGTGCCTGGAGACTAGCAGATACGCAGTATTTT. Translating it yields CAWRLADTQYF.

V usage is TRBV6-5 and J usage is TRBJ2-7; D is perhaps TRBD2 (5 bases). Germline values: CDR1 MNHEY, CDR2 SVGAGI. Trimming took off 6 bases at V and 7 bases at J, with 16 bases between the two ends. The CDR3 runs to 13 residues. CDR3 in amino acids: CASRLLSEGEQYF. The CDR3 nucleotides are TGTGCCAGCAGGCTCCTTTCCGAGGGAGAGCAGTACTTC.

This clone was recorded only once. This rearrangement joins TRBV15 to TRBJ1-2; possible D gene TRBD1, 6 bases. The CDR3 is made up of 16 amino acids. Germline V gene sequence: CDR1 LNHNV, CDR2 YYDKDF (reference sequence). Trimming took off 5 bases at V and 4 bases at J, with 20 bases between the two ends. CDR3 in DNA: TGTGCCACCAGCGAGGCGACAGGCGACAGAGGCTATGGCTACACCTTC. It is translated as CATSEATGDRGYGYTF.

The chain recombines TRBV7-2 with TRBJ1-5, with D perhaps matching TRBD1 (5 bases). The CDR3 spans 13 residues. Per the germline V gene, CDR1 is SGHTA and CDR2 is FQGNSA. V dropped 3 bases and J dropped 10 bases, with 13 bases sitting between them. As DNA, the CDR3 is TGTGCCAGCAGCTTCGCCAGGGCCGACCCCCAGCATTTT. Amino acids: CASSFARADPQHF.

The rearrangement joins TRBV30 to TRBJ2-7; tentative D call: TRBD1 (5 bases). This CDR3 is built from 12 residues. V dropped 6 bases and J dropped 0 bases, with 9 bases sitting between them. The V gene's germline CDR1 is GTSNPN and CDR2 SVGIG (reference sequence). CDR3 sequence reads: CACTDTSYEQYF. Here the CDR3 DNA reads TGTGCCTGCACGGACACCTCCTACGAGCAGTACTTC.

V usage is TRBV6-1 and J usage is TRBJ2-3; 8 positions match TRBD1. Germline V CDR1 and CDR2: MNHNS, SASEGT. J was trimmed by 4 bases and V by 1 base; bases with no gene match: 13. CDR3 size: 18 residues. The CDR3: CASSEESFGRGPPDTQYF. The CDR3 DNA sequence: TGTGCCAGCAGTGAAGAATCTTTCGGCAGGGGGCCTCCAGATACGCAGTATTTT.

This chain uses TRBV11-2 with TRBJ2-3; D gene ambiguous. The V end lost 5 bases, the J end lost 5 bases, and 11 bases lay between the germline ends. The CDR3 contains 13 residues. In germline, CDR1 is SGHAT, CDR2 FQNNGV. The CDR3 nucleotides read TGTGCCAGCAGCCCAGGCCCCCAAGATACGCAGTATTTT. Its translation: CASSPGPQDTQYF.

V usage is TRBV4-1 and J usage is TRBJ1-1; a weak D match, TRBD1 (5 bases). The V gene lost 2 bases and the J gene lost 0 bases, with 7 bases spanning the gap. The CDR3 sequence is 14 residues long. CDR1 MGHRA and CDR2 YSYEKL come from the germline V gene. CDR3 coding DNA: TGCGCCAGCAGCCAATCAGGGATGAACACTGAAGCTTTCTTT. It specifies CASSQSGMNTEAFF.

Here the CDR3 reads CASSLVGAGGGSGTQYF. CDR3 DNA: TGTGCCAGCAGCCTCGTGGGGGCGGGAGGAGGAAGCGGGACCCAGTACTTC. V and J are TRBV7-9 and TRBJ2-5, with 8 bases that match TRBD2. CDR3 size: 17 residues. Germline CDR1 reads SEHNR; CDR2 reads FQNEAQ (reference sequence). The J segment lost 7 bases and the V segment lost 5 bases, leaving 18 bases of the junction unmatched.

The chain joins TRBV5-1 to TRBJ1-1; 9 nucleotides agree with TRBD1. The germline CDR1 and CDR2 sequences are SGHRS and YFSETQ. V dropped 4 bases and J dropped 0; count of bases not matched to a gene: 13. This CDR3 region has 18 residues. The CDR3 protein is CASSLVGDRASLNTEAFF. As DNA, the CDR3 is TGCGCCAGCAGCCTGGTGGGGGACAGGGCGAGTTTGAACACTGAAGCTTTCTTT. Full variable domain (missing parts from reference TRBV5-1 and TRBJ1-1): KAGVTQTPRYLIKTRGQQVTLSCSPISGHRSVSWYQQTPGQGLQFLFEYFSETQRNKGNFPGRFSGRQFSNSRSEMNVSTLELGDSALYLCASSLVGDRASLNTEAFFGQGTRLTVV.

The genes are TRBV20-1 and TRBJ1-6; 7 bases line up with TRBD1. This CDR3 is built from 12 residues. CDR1 and CDR2 (germline): DFQATT, SNEGSKA (reference sequence). V trimming: 5 bases; J trimming: 11 bases; junction bases outside the gene matches: 6. This CDR3 reads CSAGDRETPLHF. CDR3 nucleotide sequence: TGCAGTGCTGGTGACAGGGAAACACCCCTCCACTTT.